This entry concerns a single T cell receptor (beta chain). The antigen is undetermined. Other DNA sequences in the sample encode the same CDR3. TCRdb's copy holds only in-frame clones and misses some; the assay was immunoSEQ multiplex PCR. The data hold roughly 390,000 clones, with 88% observed a single time. Described treatment: around 19 received Ad26.COV2.S at low or high dose, single or two shots; 5 received placebo; per-sample allocation not given. Day 63 following the first vaccine or placebo injection was when the samples were taken. In the vaccine, an Ad26 vector expressed the SARS-CoV-2 spike of the Wuhan strain. The data are from a study of Ad26.COV2.S vaccination and SARS-CoV-2 variants. Study in general: Ad26.COV2.S, an intramuscular injection, was given once or twice 56 days apart. General study results and limits: While placebo recipients had lower spike-specific TCR breadth, vaccine recipients had more. Total T cell responses, in the TCR breadth and depth analyses, may have been underestimated.

This specimen was peripheral blood, taken in a trial of Ad26.COV2.S vaccine versus placebo. This sequence was found in a person aged 18 to 59 who received the Ad26.COV2.S COVID-19 vaccine or a placebo.

Here the CDR3 DNA reads TGTGCCAGCAGCGTGGGGACAGGCAATCAGCCCCAGCATTTT. Translated, it gives CASSVGTGNQPQHF. The chain links TRBV9 to TRBJ1-5; the match to TRBD1 covers 7 bases. The CDR3 is made up of 14 amino acids. The germline V gene has CDR1 SGDLS and CDR2 YYNGEE. With 2 bases clipped from V and 2 bases from J, the junction kept 1 base outside the gene matches.